This T cell receptor beta chain was found in a study of T cell changes during pregnancy in multiple sclerosis (dated by TCRdb to about 2019). Concerning the study at large: The study examined how the T cell repertoire changed over the course of pregnancy in women with multiple sclerosis.

According to the germline V gene, CDR1 reads SGDLS and CDR2 reads YYNGEE. The junction carries 19 bases between V and J, which are trimmed by 5 bases and 7 bases respectively. The CDR3 measures 15 amino acids from cysteine to phenylalanine. Here the CDR3 DNA is all that survives: 45 bases in frame from base 1. Library construction relied on the immunoSEQ multiplex PCR assay. The source is immuneACCESS, and TCRdb retained only in-frame sequences with V and J called. Part of the clones is not carried over; for the studies checked, unresolved V genes explain less than half of this, and the remainder is unexplained. The sample table records just under 65,000 clones; 91% of these occur just once. The leading ten clones occupy approximately 1.4% of the sample. About this clone itself: It has no known antigen specificity. Base qualities are not recorded, but no much larger clone differs from it by a single base.

The source material was peripheral blood, sampled after pregnancy. The TCR comes from a female donor in good health, enrolled as a control in a pregnancy study. The chain employs TRBV9 and TRBJ2-1, and perhaps TRBD1 as D gene, on 6 matching bases. This receptor carries the CDR3 CASSLMGNRVNEQFF. Here is the DNA: TGTGCCAGCAGTCTTATGGGGAACAGGGTGAATGAGCAGTTCTTC.